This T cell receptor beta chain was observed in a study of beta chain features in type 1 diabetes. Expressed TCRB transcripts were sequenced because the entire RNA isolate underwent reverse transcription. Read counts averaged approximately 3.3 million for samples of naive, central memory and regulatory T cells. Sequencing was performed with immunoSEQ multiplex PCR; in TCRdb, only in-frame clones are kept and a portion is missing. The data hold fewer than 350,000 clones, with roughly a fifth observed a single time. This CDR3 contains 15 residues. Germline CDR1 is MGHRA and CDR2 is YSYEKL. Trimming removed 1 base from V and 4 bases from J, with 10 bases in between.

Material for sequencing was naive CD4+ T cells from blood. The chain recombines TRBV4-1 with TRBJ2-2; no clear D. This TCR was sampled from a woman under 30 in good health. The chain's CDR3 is CASSQGLVLTGELFF. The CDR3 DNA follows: TGCGCCAGCAGCCAAGGGCTAGTGCTCACCGGGGAGCTGTTTTTT.